This entry lists 5 T cell receptor beta chains sequenced from one sample in a study of shared clonotypes between healthy human individuals. CD45RO negativity and positive selection for CCR7 defined naive CD8 cells, a population that excluded terminally differentiated effector memory CD45RA+ cells. This table comes from immunoSEQ multiplex PCR, and its TCRdb copy is limited to in-frame clones, with some not included. The sample includes about 1.9 million clones, 85% to 95% of them seen just once. The sequenced sample was naive CD8+ T cells from PBMCs. These receptors all come from a man younger than 35 in good health. Some clones in this sample may be carry-over from other donors' samples.

This clone has just one count. The V and J genes are TRBV28 and TRBJ2-3; D gene unclear. The ends were cut back, 7 bases at V and 0 bases at J, with 14 bases in the middle. The germline gives CDR1 MDHEN, CDR2 SYDVKM. CDR3 length: 15 amino acids. CDR3 sequence reads: CASNRQSLSTDTQYF. In nucleotides, the CDR3 is TGTGCCAGCAATCGGCAGTCACTCAGCACAGATACGCAGTATTTT. Variable domain in full (rest from reference TRBV28 and TRBJ2-3): DVKVTQSSRYLVKRTGEKVFLECVQDMDHENMFWYRQDPGLGLRLIYFSYDVKMKEKGDIPEGYSVSREKKERFSLILESASTNQTSMYLCASNRQSLSTDTQYFGPGTRLTVL.

The V gene is TRBV6-1, the J gene TRBJ2-1; TRBD2 aligns across 13 bases. Germline V gives CDR1 MNHNS, CDR2 SASEGT. The V and J ends lost 6 bases and 3 bases, in that order; junction bases with no gene match: 2. This CDR3 contains 15 residues. The CDR3 sequence: CASRRLAGGYNEQFF. The DNA of the CDR3 is TGTGCCAGCAGGAGACTAGCGGGAGGCTACAATGAGCAGTTCTTC.

In its sample, this clone was seen once. The CDR3 DNA is TGTGCCAGCAGCGTTGGCGCCCCTGGGGATGAGCAGTTCTTC. Encoded protein: CASSVGAPGDEQFF. V usage is TRBV9 and J usage is TRBJ2-1; D not certain. CDR1 is SGDLS and CDR2 is YYNGEE in the germline V gene. The CDR3 contains 14 residues. V was trimmed by 2 bases and J by 8 bases, leaving 14 bases between them.

The chain has TRBV13 and TRBJ2-2, with 9 bases identical to TRBD1. V lost 4 bases and J lost 4; bases outside the gene matches: 7. The CDR3 is made up of 16 amino acids. CDR1 is PRHDT, CDR2 FYEKMQ, per germline (reference sequence). The CDR3 is CASSSRTGASTGELFF. Here the CDR3 DNA reads TGTGCCAGCAGCTCCCGGACAGGGGCGAGCACCGGGGAGCTGTTTTTT.

V and J are TRBV19 and TRBJ2-7, with D possibly matching TRBD2 (6 bases). The germline V and J ends were trimmed by 3 bases and 6 bases, with 18 bases remaining between them. The CDR3 is 15 amino acids. In germline, CDR1 is LNHDA, CDR2 SQIVND (reference sequence). The CDR3 bases are TGTGCCAGTAGTATTGAGTATCTGGGAGGAGGCGAGCAGTACTTC. Encoded protein: CASSIEYLGGGEQYF.